The clone carrying this T cell receptor (beta chain) was found a few times. These data are taken from a study of shared clonotypes between healthy human individuals. The assay was immunoSEQ multiplex PCR, and TCRdb's table has in-frame clones only and misses some. The sample lists 500,000 or so clones, 95% to 97% occurring once. CDR3 size: 15 residues. V lost 1 base, J lost 3 bases, and 14 bases lay in between. CDR1 SGHRS and CDR2 YFSETQ come from the germline V gene. The sequence was collected from a woman in her thirties in good health. The sample comprised naive CD4+ T cells sorted from blood. Subset meaning: CD45RA+ positively selected. The chain employs TRBV5-1 and TRBJ2-7; D is uncertain. The CDR3 region is CASSLSVGTHYEQYF. CDR3 nucleotides: TGCGCCAGCAGCTTGTCGGTTGGCACCCACTACGAGCAGTACTTC. The full variable domain, with the rest looked up from reference TRBV5-1 and TRBJ2-7, is KAGVTQTPRYLIKTRGQQVTLSCSPISGHRSVSWYQQTPGQGLQFLFEYFSETQRNKGNFPGRFSGRQFSNSRSEMNVSTLELGDSALYLCASSLSVGTHYEQYFGPGTRLTVT.